One sample yielded the 12 T cell receptor beta chains listed below, sequenced in a study of spatial heterogeneity in lung cancer. TCRdb redid the calling of the 5' RACE reads with MiXCR, one entry per CDR3 protein. The table records about 24,000 distinct CDR3 sequences, under 4% of them present only once. Time point: sample taken at primary tumor resection. The sequencing used PBMCs, collected at surgery. The receptors stem from a female donor with early-stage non-small cell lung cancer.

The table lists this clonotype with many counts. V usage is TRBV3-1 and J usage is TRBJ2-3; 10 bases agree with TRBD2. This CDR3 has 18 amino acids. Germline assignment: CDR1 LGHDT and CDR2 YNNKEL (reference sequence). J was trimmed by 6 bases and V by 4 bases; bases with no gene match: 16. The CDR3 region is CASSRGRGGLASPDTQYF. Here the CDR3 DNA reads TGTGCCAGCAGCCGGGGAAGAGGGGGACTAGCGAGCCCCGATACGCAGTATTTT.

The V gene is TRBV9, the J gene TRBJ1-1; the D gene is possibly TRBD1 (6 bases). There are 17 residues in the CDR3. The germline V gene has CDR1 SGDLS and CDR2 YYNGEE. The V gene lost 0 bases and the J gene lost 2 bases, with 17 bases spanning the gap. In nucleotides, the CDR3 is TGTGCCAGCAGCGTAGGGACGACAGGTTCTCTTAACACTGAAGCTTTCTTT. This translates into CASSVGTTGSLNTEAFF. Supplemented by reference TRBV9 and TRBJ1-1, the full variable domain reads DSGVTQTPKHLITATGQRVTLRCSPRSGDLSVYWYQQSLDQGLQFLIQYYNGEERAKGNILERFSAQQFPDLHSELNLSSLELGDSALYFCASSVGTTGSLNTEAFFGQGTRLTVV.

This clonotype showed up many times. This chain links TRBV11-2 with TRBJ2-1; D not resolved. Trimming left V 3 bases short and J 6 bases short, with 12 bases between. Germline V gene sequence: CDR1 SGHAT, CDR2 FQNNGV. This CDR3 has 14 residues. This chain's CDR3 is CASSFSAVSNEQFF. In DNA form, the CDR3 reads TGTGCCAGCAGCTTCAGCGCTGTAAGCAATGAGCAGTTCTTC.

This clonotype was counted ten times or more. The chain uses TRBV4-1 and TRBJ2-2, with D possibly matching TRBD2 (6 bases). V lost 1 base and J 6 bases, leaving 15 bases between the germline ends. Germline CDR1 is MGHRA and CDR2 is YSYEKL. The CDR3 spans 16 residues. The CDR3 DNA sequence: TGCGCCAGCAGCCAAGGTGGAGGGAGAGCCCCCGGGGAGCTGTTTTTT. Translated: CASSQGGGRAPGELFF.

This clonotype was observed many times. This chain links TRBV7-2 with TRBJ2-5, with TRBD2 as a possible D gene (5 bases). Deletions cut 1 base from V and 5 bases from J, with 11 bases between. Looked up from germline, CDR1 is SGHTA and CDR2 is FQGNSA. The CDR3 extends over 14 amino acids. CDR3 residues: CASSLGRVQETQYF. CDR3 in DNA: TGTGCCAGCAGCTTAGGGCGGGTACAGGAGACCCAGTACTTC. The entire variable domain, with the rest obtained from reference TRBV7-2 and TRBJ2-5, is as follows: GAGVSQSPSNKVTEKGKDVELRCDPISGHTALYWYRQSLGQGLEFLIYFQGNSAPDKSGLPSDRFSAERTGGSVSTLTIQRTQQEDSAVYLCASSLGRVQETQYFGPGTRLLVL.

This clonotype was counted between two and nine times. The chain carries TRBV20-1 and TRBJ2-4, with D uncertain. Germline CDR1 and CDR2: DFQATT and SNEGSKA (reference sequence). This CDR3 is built from 13 residues. V was clipped by 1 base and J by 0 bases, with 4 bases between them. CDR3 nucleotides: TGCAGTGCTAGAGTGCCAGCCAAAAACATTCAGTACTTC. Protein: CSARVPAKNIQYF.

This clonotype has at least ten counts. J is TRBJ2-3 and V is TRBV11-2, with a weak D call TRBD2 (6 bases). Trimming took off 5 bases at V and 3 bases at J, with 21 bases between the two ends. CDR3 size: 17 residues. Looked up from germline, CDR1 is SGHAT and CDR2 is FQNNGV. The CDR3 loop is CASSHVGTGEKTDTQYF. CDR3 nucleotide sequence: TGTGCCAGCAGCCACGTTGGGACGGGAGAGAAGACAGATACGCAGTATTTT.

This clonotype was observed many times. J is TRBJ2-3 and V is TRBV24-1, with 14 bases identical to TRBD2. Germline CDR1 reads KGHDR; CDR2 reads SFDVKD. V lost 9 bases to trimming and J lost 4 bases; unmatched junction nucleotides: 8. This CDR3 has 16 residues. This CDR3 reads CATESGTSGSPDTQYF. In DNA form, the CDR3 reads TGTGCCACCGAATCCGGGACTAGCGGGAGCCCAGATACGCAGTATTTT.

This clonotype was seen at least ten times. CDR3 nucleotide sequence: TGTGCCAGCAGAAGGGACGGAGTCATGAACACTGAAGCTTTCTTT. It is translated as CASRRDGVMNTEAFF. The chain uses TRBV11-2 and TRBJ1-1, with D maybe TRBD1 (5 bases). Trimming left V 6 bases short and J 0 bases short, with 14 bases between. CDR1 SGHAT and CDR2 FQNNGV come from the germline V gene. The CDR3 has 15 residues.

This clonotype was observed many times. The rearrangement joins TRBV5-1 to TRBJ2-7; 8 nucleotides line up with TRBD1. Germline-derived CDR1 and CDR2 are SGHRS and YFSETQ. CDR3 length: 14 residues. V trimming: 4 bases; J trimming: 3 bases; junction bases outside the gene matches: 6. As DNA, the CDR3 is TGCGCCAGCAGCGTATCGGGACAGGTCTACGAGCAGTACTTC. Translating it yields CASSVSGQVYEQYF.

This clonotype was detected many times. This chain links TRBV27 with TRBJ1-1; 7 nucleotides line up with TRBD1. Unmatched junction bases numbered 16, after V lost 6 bases and J lost 9 bases. Per germline, CDR1 MNHEY and CDR2 SMNVEV (reference sequence). The CDR3 has 15 residues. CDR3 DNA sequence: TGTGCCAGCAGCTTACAGTGGACAGGAAAGATTCAAGCTTTCTTT. Translation: CASSLQWTGKIQAFF.

This clonotype was seen at least ten times. The rearrangement joins TRBV27 to TRBJ2-2; the match to TRBD1 covers 10 bases. CDR3 length equals 14 residues. CDR1 MNHEY and CDR2 SMNVEV come from the germline V gene (reference sequence). V shed 11 bases and J 5 bases; nucleotides not matched to a gene: 8. CDR3 bases: TGTGCCTCTAGGACAGGGGGACAGACCGGGGAGCTGTTTTTT. It codes for CASRTGGQTGELFF.